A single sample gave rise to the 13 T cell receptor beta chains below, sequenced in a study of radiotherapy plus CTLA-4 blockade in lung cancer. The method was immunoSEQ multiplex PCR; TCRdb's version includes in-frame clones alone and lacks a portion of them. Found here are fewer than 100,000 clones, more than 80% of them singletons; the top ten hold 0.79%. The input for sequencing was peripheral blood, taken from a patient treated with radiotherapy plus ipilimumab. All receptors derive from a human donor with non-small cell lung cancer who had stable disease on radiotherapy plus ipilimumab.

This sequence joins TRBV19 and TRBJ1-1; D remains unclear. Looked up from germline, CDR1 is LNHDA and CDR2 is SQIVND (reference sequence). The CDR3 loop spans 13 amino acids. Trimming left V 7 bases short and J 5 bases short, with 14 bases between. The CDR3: CASTPEGKTEAFF. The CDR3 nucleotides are TGTGCCAGTACTCCAGAGGGAAAAACTGAAGCTTTCTTT.

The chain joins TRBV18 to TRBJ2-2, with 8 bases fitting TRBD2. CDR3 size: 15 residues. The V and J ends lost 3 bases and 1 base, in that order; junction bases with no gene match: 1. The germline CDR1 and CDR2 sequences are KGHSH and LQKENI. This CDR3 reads CASSPGLENTGELFF. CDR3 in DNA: TGTGCCAGCTCACCGGGACTAGAGAACACCGGGGAGCTGTTTTTT.

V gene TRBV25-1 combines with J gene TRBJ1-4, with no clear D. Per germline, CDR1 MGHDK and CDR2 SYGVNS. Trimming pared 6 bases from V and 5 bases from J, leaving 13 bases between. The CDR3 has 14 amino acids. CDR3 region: CASRKGGSNEKLFF. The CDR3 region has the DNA TGTGCCAGCAGAAAGGGCGGATCGAATGAAAAACTGTTTTTT.

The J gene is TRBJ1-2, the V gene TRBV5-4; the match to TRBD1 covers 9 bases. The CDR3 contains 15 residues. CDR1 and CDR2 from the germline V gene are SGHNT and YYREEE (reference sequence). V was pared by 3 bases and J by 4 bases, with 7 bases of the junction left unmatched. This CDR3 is CASSSGQGYLYGYTF. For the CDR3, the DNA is TGTGCCAGCAGCTCAGGACAGGGGTACCTCTATGGCTACACCTTC. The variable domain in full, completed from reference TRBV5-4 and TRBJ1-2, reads ETGVTQSPTHLIKTRGQQVTLRCSSQSGHNTVSWYQQALGQGPQFIFQYYREEENGRGNFPPRFSGLQFPNYSSELNVNALELDDSALYLCASSSGQGYLYGYTFGSGTRLTVV.

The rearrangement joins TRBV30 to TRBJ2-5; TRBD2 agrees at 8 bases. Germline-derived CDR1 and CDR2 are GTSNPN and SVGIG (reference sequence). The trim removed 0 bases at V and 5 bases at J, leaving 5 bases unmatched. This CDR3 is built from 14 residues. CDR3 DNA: TGTGCCTGGAGTGTAGGGACTAGTACGGAGACCCAGTACTTC. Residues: CAWSVGTSTETQYF.

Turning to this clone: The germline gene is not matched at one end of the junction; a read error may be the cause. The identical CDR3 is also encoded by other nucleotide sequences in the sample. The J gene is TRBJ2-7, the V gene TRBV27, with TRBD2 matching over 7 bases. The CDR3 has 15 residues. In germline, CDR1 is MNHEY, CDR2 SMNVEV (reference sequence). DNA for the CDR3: TGTGCCAGCAGTTTGTCCCGGGACTACCCCTACGAGCAATACTTC. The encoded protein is CASSLSRDYPYEQYF.

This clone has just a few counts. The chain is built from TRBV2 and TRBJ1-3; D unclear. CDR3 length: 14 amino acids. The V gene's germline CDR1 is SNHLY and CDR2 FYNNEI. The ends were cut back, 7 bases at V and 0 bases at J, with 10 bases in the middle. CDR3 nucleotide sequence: TGTGCCAGCACAGACGGGAGCTCTGGAAACACCATATATTTT. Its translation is CASTDGSSGNTIYF.

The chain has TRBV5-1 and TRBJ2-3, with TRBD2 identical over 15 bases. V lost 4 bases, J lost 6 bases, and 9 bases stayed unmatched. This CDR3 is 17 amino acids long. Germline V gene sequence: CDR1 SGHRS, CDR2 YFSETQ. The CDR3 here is CASSLRTSGGAGDTQYF. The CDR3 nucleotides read TGCGCCAGCAGCCTCCGGACTAGCGGGGGGGCAGGGGATACGCAGTATTTT.

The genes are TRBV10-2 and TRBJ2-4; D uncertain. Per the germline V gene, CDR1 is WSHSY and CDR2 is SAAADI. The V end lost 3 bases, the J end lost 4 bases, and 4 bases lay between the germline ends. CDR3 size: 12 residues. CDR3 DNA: TGCGCCAGCAGTGAAGCGAAAAACATTCAGTACTTC. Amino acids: CASSEAKNIQYF.

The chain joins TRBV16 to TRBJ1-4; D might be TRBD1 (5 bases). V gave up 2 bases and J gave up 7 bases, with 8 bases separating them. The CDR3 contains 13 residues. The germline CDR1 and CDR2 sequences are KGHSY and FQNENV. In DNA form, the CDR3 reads TGTGCCAGCAGCCAAACGACAGCTGAAAAACTGTTTTTT. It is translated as CASSQTTAEKLFF.

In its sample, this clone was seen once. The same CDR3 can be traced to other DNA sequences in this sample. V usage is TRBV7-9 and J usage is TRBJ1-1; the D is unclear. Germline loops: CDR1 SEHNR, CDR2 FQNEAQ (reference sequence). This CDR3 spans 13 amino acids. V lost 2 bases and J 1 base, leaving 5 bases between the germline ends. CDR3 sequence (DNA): TGTGCCAGCAGCTTAAAGGCGAACACTGAAGCTTTCTTT. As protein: CASSLKANTEAFF.

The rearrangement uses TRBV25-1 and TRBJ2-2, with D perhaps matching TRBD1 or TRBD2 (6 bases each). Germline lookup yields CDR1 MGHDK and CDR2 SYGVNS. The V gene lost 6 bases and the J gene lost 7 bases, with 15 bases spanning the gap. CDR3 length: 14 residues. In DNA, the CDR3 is TGTGCCAGCAGGGATTGGGGGGCCGGCGGGGAGCTGTTTTTT. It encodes CASRDWGAGGELFF.

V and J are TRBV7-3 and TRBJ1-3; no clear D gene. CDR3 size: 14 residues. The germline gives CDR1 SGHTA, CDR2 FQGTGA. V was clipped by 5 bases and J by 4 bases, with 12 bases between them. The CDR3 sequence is CASSPRREGNTIYF. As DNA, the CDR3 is TGTGCCAGCAGCCCCCGGCGTGAAGGAAACACCATATATTTT. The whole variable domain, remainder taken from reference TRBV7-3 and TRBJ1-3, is GAGVSQTPSNKVTEKGKYVELRCDPISGHTALYWYRQSLGQGPEFLIYFQGTGAADDSGLPNDRFFAVRPEGSVSTLKIQRTERGDSAVYLCASSPRREGNTIYFGEGSWLTVV.